This T cell receptor beta chain stems from a study of shared clonotypes between healthy human individuals. TCRdb keeps only in-frame clones here, not all; method: immunoSEQ multiplex PCR. The sample contains just over 2,000,000 clones, 95% of which appear only once. The CDR3 has 17 residues. CDR1 SGDLS and CDR2 YYNGEE come from the germline V gene. Trimming cost V 0 bases and J 4 bases; bases outside gene matches: 13. The specimen sequenced was naive CD4+ T cells sorted from blood. As to subset: CD45RA+ positively selected. This receptor was taken from a man younger than 35 in good health. The chain links TRBV9 to TRBJ2-7; TRBD1 matches 7 bases. CDR3 sequence (DNA): TGTGCCAGCAGCGTAGGGGCCCCCGGGACAGCGACATACGAGCAGTACTTC. As protein: CASSVGAPGTATYEQYF. Variable domain in full (rest from reference TRBV9 and TRBJ2-7): DSGVTQTPKHLITATGQRVTLRCSPRSGDLSVYWYQQSLDQGLQFLIQYYNGEERAKGNILERFSAQQFPDLHSELNLSSLELGDSALYFCASSVGAPGTATYEQYFGPGTRLTVT.